These T cell receptor beta chains were read from a single sample in a study of blood T cells in healthy people across ages. Each CDR3 protein is one row after TCRdb ran MiXCR on the 5' RACE reads. The table has 800,000 or so distinct CDR3 sequences, approximately 65% seen once. Material: blood. These receptors all stem from a man younger than 40 in good health. Each CDR3 is given with its conserved first and last residue. Fields, in order: D gene, clone size, J gene, V gene, CDR3 DNA, CDR3 protein. D genes are given only for firm matches. Expanded clones are given a class, and other clones once, few, many or no size at all.

NA NA TRBJ2-3 TRBV7-2 TGTGCCAGCAGCGGCGGGACAAAGACAGATACGCAGTATTTT CASSGGTKTDTQYF
NA NA TRBJ2-5 TRBV10-3 TGTGCCATCAGTGCGGGGGCCCAAGAGACCCAGTACTTC CAISAGAQETQYF
NA many TRBJ2-3 TRBV7-2 TGTGCCAGCAGCTCAGACTTATACACAGATACGCAGTATTTT CASSSDLYTDTQYF
NA NA TRBJ2-3 TRBV7-2 TGTGCCAGCAGCTTAGACTGGACTAGCACAGATACGCAGTATTTT CASSLDWTSTDTQYF
TRBD1 few TRBJ2-1 TRBV29-1 TGCAGCGTTCCCCCAGGGGACAGGATCTACAATGAGCAGTTCTTC CSVPPGDRIYNEQFF
NA NA TRBJ2-1 TRBV28 TGTGCCAGCAGTCCCATACCCCTTATGGACAGAAACAATGAGCAGTTCTTC CASSPIPLMDRNNEQFF
NA NA TRBJ2-2 TRBV14 TGTGCCAGCAGCCAAGATCCCCGGACAGCGAACACCGGGGAGCTGTTTTTT CASSQDPRTANTGELFF
NA NA TRBJ2-7 TRBV6-6 TGTGCCAGCAGTTACTCGGAGGCTCCTTCTGGCTCCTACGAGCAGTACTTC CASSYSEAPSGSYEQYF
NA NA TRBJ2-7 TRBV6-2/TRBV6-3 TGTGCCAGCAGTTCGTACAGGGTAGCCTACGAGCAGTACTTC CASSSYRVAYEQYF
NA NA TRBJ1-2 TRBV12-3/TRBV12-4 TGTGCCAGCACCCTCGCAACCAGGCGCGATGGCTACACCTTC CASTLATRRDGYTF
TRBD1 NA TRBJ2-5 TRBV7-2 TGTGCCAGCAGCTCCCAGGGGGCTGGGGAGACCCAGTACTTC CASSSQGAGETQYF
NA NA TRBJ2-7 TRBV27 TGTGCCAGCAGTTTGACAGGCAACAACGAGCAGTACTTC CASSLTGNNEQYF
NA NA TRBJ2-7 TRBV7-2 TGTGCCAGCAGCTTAGGGGACGTGAGCTCCTCCGAGCAGTACTTC CASSLGDVSSSEQYF
NA NA TRBJ1-2 TRBV6-5 TGTGCCAGCAGTTATGGGCAGGGCAGAAGCTATGGCTACACCTTC CASSYGQGRSYGYTF
TRBD1 NA TRBJ2-3 TRBV6-1 TGTGCCAGCAGTACCTCGGGACAGGGGACAGATACGCAGTATTTT CASSTSGQGTDTQYF
NA NA TRBJ1-1 TRBV5-6 TGTGGCAGCAGCTCAGGCGAGCCGAATGCTTTCTTT CGSSSGEPNAFF
TRBD1 many TRBJ2-6 TRBV6-5 TGTGCCAGCAGCCCGACAGGGCTAGGGGCCAACGTCCTGACTTTC CASSPTGLGANVLTF
TRBD2 once TRBJ2-7 TRBV5-1 TGCGCCAGCAGCTCACTAGCGGGAGGCAATAAGCAGTACTTC CASSSLAGGNKQYF
TRBD1 NA TRBJ2-5 TRBV6-2/TRBV6-3 TGTGCCAGCAGTTCCGGACAGGGGCCACAAGAGACCCAGTACTTC CASSSGQGPQETQYF
NA NA TRBJ2-1 TRBV5-5 TGTGCCAGCAGCTTGGGTGACTCACCCTACAATGAGCAGTTCTTC CASSLGDSPYNEQFF
TRBD1 NA TRBJ2-7 TRBV7-3 TGTGCCAGCAGCGGGGGACAGAGCTCCTACAATGAGCAGTACTTC CASSGGQSSYNEQYF
NA few TRBJ2-7 TRBV27 TGTGCCAGCAGTTCAACAGGGCACTCCTACGAGCAGTACTTC CASSSTGHSYEQYF
TRBD2 NA TRBJ2-3 TRBV29-1 TGCAGCGTGGACGGGACTAGCGGGGCAGATACGCAGTATTTT CSVDGTSGADTQYF
NA NA TRBJ1-1 TRBV7-9 TGTGCCAGCAGCTCCGTCAGGGGATCCACTGAAGCTTTCTTT CASSSVRGSTEAFF
TRBD2 NA TRBJ2-3 TRBV20-1 TGCAGCGCAGACGGGAGGCTGGATACGCAGTATTTT CSADGRLDTQYF
TRBD1 NA TRBJ1-6 TRBV9 TGTGCCAGCAGCCTCCAGGGGGGGGCTGGTTCACCCCTCCACTTT CASSLQGGAGSPLHF
NA few TRBJ2-6 TRBV6-5 TGTGCCAGCAGTCCCGGGGCGGTTGGGGCCAACGTCCTGACTTTC CASSPGAVGANVLTF
NA NA TRBJ1-1 TRBV15 TGTGCCACCAGGTGGGAAATGAACACTGAAGCTTTCTTT CATRWEMNTEAFF
TRBD2 few TRBJ2-7 TRBV5-1 TGCGCCAGCAGCTTAATTAGCGGGGGAGGCCACGAGCAGTACTTC CASSLISGGGHEQYF
TRBD2 NA TRBJ2-3 TRBV4-2 TGTGCCAGCAGCACAAGGCAGGGACTAGCGGGACATACGCAGTATTTT CASSTRQGLAGHTQYF
NA NA TRBJ2-7 TRBV20-1 TGCAGTGCTAGTGGGCAGGGTTATACCTACGAGCAGTACTTC CSASGQGYTYEQYF
NA NA TRBJ1-2 TRBV6-6 TGTGCAAGCAGTTATGGGGGCTCAGGCTATGGCTACACCTTC CASSYGGSGYGYTF
NA few TRBJ2-1 TRBV7-2 TGTGCCAGCAGCTACGGCCAGACCCCTGGCAATGAGCAGTTCTTC CASSYGQTPGNEQFF
NA once TRBJ1-6 TRBV4-3 TGCGCCAGCAGCCGACAACAGAATTCACCCCTCCACTTT CASSRQQNSPLHF
NA NA TRBJ1-1 TRBV12-3/TRBV12-4 TGTGCCAGCAGTTACCGGGTGTACACTGAAGCTTTCTTT CASSYRVYTEAFF
NA NA TRBJ1-3 TRBV20-1 TGCAGTGTACCGGAAGTTCGTGGAAACACCATATATTTT CSVPEVRGNTIYF
NA few TRBJ2-7 TRBV12-3/TRBV12-4 TGTGCCAGCAGTTTAGGGAGGGGCTGGGACGAGCAGTACTTC CASSLGRGWDEQYF
NA NA TRBJ2-2 TRBV4-2 TGTGCCAGCAGCCAGGCCACCACGAACACCGGGGAGCTGTTTTTT CASSQATTNTGELFF
NA NA TRBJ2-5 TRBV20-1 TGCAGCGTTGAATGGCAGCACCAAGAGACCCAGTACTTC CSVEWQHQETQYF
TRBD1 NA TRBJ2-1 TRBV4-3 TGCGCCAGCAGCCAAGCAAAGGACAGGAGTCTCTACAATGAGCAGTTCTTC CASSQAKDRSLYNEQFF
NA NA TRBJ2-5 TRBV29-1 TGCAGCGTTGTCGGGGAACAAGAGACCCAGTACTTC CSVVGEQETQYF
NA NA TRBJ2-1 TRBV5-6 TGTGCCAGCAGCTCGAGGGGACGGAGAATCAATGAGCAGTTCTTC CASSSRGRRINEQFF
NA NA TRBJ2-7 TRBV27 TGTGCCAGCAGGGTTCGAGACGGTGCCTACGAGCAGTACTTC CASRVRDGAYEQYF
NA once TRBJ2-7 TRBV7-2 TGTGCCAGCAGCCCCGACCTCAGCGCATCCTACGAGCAGTACTTC CASSPDLSASYEQYF
NA NA TRBJ1-2 TRBV10-3 TGTGCCATCAGTGCCGGACGGTGGGGCGGCTACACCTTC CAISAGRWGGYTF
TRBD1 few TRBJ2-7 TRBV6-2/TRBV6-3 TGTGCCAGCGGACGACAGGGCTACGAGCAGTACTTC CASGRQGYEQYF
TRBD1 once TRBJ2-1 TRBV30 TGTGCCTGGGTCACCGGGACAGGGGAACCTGAGCAGTTCTTC CAWVTGTGEPEQFF
NA NA TRBJ2-7 TRBV6-5 TGTGCCAGCAGTCCCGACGGAGGCTGGGCCGAGCAGTACTTC CASSPDGGWAEQYF
NA NA TRBJ2-1 TRBV20-1 TGCAGTGCTAGGATTCGGGAGTCCTACAATGAGCAGTTCTTC CSARIRESYNEQFF
NA few TRBJ1-4 TRBV3-1 TGTGCCAGCAGCCAAGACAGGGGAAGTGAAAAACTGTTTTTT CASSQDRGSEKLFF
TRBD1 NA TRBJ2-5 TRBV20-1 TGCAGTGCTAGTATCCCCCGGGACAGGGGTAGTGGGACCCAGTACTTC CSASIPRDRGSGTQYF
NA NA TRBJ1-2 TRBV5-1 TGCGCCAGCAGCCCCGGTGGAGGGGCCTATGGCTACACCTTC CASSPGGGAYGYTF
TRBD1 NA TRBJ2-7 TRBV20-1 TGCAGTGCCAGAGACAGGGATAAGCCCTCCTGGTACGAGCAGTACTTC CSARDRDKPSWYEQYF
TRBD1 many TRBJ1-2 TRBV11-2 TGTGCCAGCAGCTCCCTTCGGGACAGGGGAGGCTACACCTTC CASSSLRDRGGYTF
TRBD1 NA TRBJ2-3 TRBV2 TGTGCCAGCAGTGTTAGGGGACAGGGGAACACAGATACGCAGTATTTT CASSVRGQGNTDTQYF
NA NA TRBJ2-7 TRBV29-1 TGCAGCGTTGTCTCCGGTAGAGGCCCCTACGAGCAGTACTTC CSVVSGRGPYEQYF
NA NA TRBJ2-5 TRBV7-3 TGTGCCAGCAGCTCCCGTTCGGGGGAGACCCAGTACTTC CASSSRSGETQYF